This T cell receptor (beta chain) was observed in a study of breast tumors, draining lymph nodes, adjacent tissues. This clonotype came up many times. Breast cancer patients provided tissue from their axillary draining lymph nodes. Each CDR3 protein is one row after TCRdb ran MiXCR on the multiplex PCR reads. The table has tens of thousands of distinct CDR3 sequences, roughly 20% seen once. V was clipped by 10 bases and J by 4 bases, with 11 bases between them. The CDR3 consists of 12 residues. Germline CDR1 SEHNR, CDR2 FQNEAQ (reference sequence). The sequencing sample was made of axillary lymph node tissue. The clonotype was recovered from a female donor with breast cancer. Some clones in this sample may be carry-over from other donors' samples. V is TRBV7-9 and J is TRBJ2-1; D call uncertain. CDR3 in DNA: TGTGCCATTCAGATGGGGTACAATGAGCAGTTCTTC. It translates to CAIQMGYNEQFF.